Following are 3 T cell receptor beta chains from one sample sequenced in a study of beta chain features in type 1 diabetes. General observations from the study: Significant though moderate, a shortening of TCRB CDR3s appeared in all four CD4+ subsets of Type 1 diabetes patients.

The investigators reverse transcribed all of the isolated RNA, so they sequenced expressed TCRB transcripts. Libraries were prepared by immunoSEQ multiplex PCR; TCRdb keeps only in-frame clonotypes and omits some of them. The sample holds roughly 400,000 clones, around 10% seen once. No antigen is known for these receptors. The sequenced material came from central memory CD4+ T cells from blood. The receptors here all came from a man aged 25 to 40 with type 1 diabetes.

This clone turned up a few times. This sequence joins TRBV5-1 and TRBJ2-5; possible D gene TRBD2, 7 bases. CDR1 SGHRS and CDR2 YFSETQ come from the germline V gene. V lost 2 bases to trimming and J lost 6 bases, with 17 bases between them. The CDR3 spans 15 residues. This chain's CDR3 is CASSFVGGPIQTQYF. Here the CDR3 DNA reads TGCGCCAGCAGCTTCGTCGGGGGGCCAATACAGACCCAGTACTTC.

This chain connects TRBV10-1 to TRBJ1-1, with unresolved D. CDR3 length equals 13 residues. Trimming left V 2 bases short and J 3 bases short, with 7 bases between. Germline V gives CDR1 WNHNN, CDR2 SYGVQD (reference sequence). The CDR3 region has the DNA TGCGCCAGCAGTGAGATTCAACACACTGAAGCTTTCTTT. Its translation is CASSEIQHTEAFF.

Only a few counts were recorded for this clone. The CDR3 DNA reads as TGCGCCAGCAGCCAAGATTGGCGCCTTGGAAACACCATATATTTT. This sequence encodes CASSQDWRLGNTIYF. This chain joins TRBV4-3 and TRBJ1-3; D not certain. Trimming stripped 0 bases from V and 3 bases from J, with 9 bases between. The CDR3 has 15 amino acids. Germline lookup yields CDR1 LGHNA and CDR2 YSLEER.